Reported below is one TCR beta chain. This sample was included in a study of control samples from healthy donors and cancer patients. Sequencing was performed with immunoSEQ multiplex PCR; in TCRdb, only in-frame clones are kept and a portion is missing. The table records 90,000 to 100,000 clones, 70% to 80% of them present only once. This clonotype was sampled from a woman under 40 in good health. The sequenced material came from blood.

The CDR3 bases are TGCAGCGTTTATAACGGAGTCGGATCTTCCTACGAGCAGTACTTC. Amino acid sequence: CSVYNGVGSSYEQYF. The chain recombines TRBV29-1 with TRBJ2-7; D call uncertain. V gave up 5 bases and J gave up 1 base, with 18 bases separating them. The germline V gene has CDR1 SQVTM and CDR2 ANQGSEA. The CDR3 is 15 amino acids.